This T cell receptor beta chain stems from a study of blood T cell repertoires in COVID-19. Study as a whole: Sites in the United States, Italy and Spain provided acute and convalescent COVID-19 samples. PBMCs, B-cell-depleted T cells, or T cells provided the cDNA or gDNA that made up the material.

Seattle cases were enrolled at active infection and followed longitudinally. Study processing details: Nucleated cell counts were estimated from reference gene primer amplification. Here immunoSEQ multiplex PCR was the method, and the copy in TCRdb shows in-frame clones only, minus some. V and J calls plus clone size are reproduced from that table; the DNA served to infer D and trimming. The sample yields more than 95,000 clones, more than 85% seen once. Sequencing was performed on peripheral blood. The sequence came from a man in his fifties or sixties with COVID-19, enrolled during active disease.

The CDR3 bases are TGCGCCAGCAGCCAAGATCGGACAGAGATAGCCAAAAACATTCAGTACTTC. It yields the protein CASSQDRTEIAKNIQYF. The V gene is TRBV4-1, the J gene TRBJ2-4, with D possibly being TRBD1 (6 bases). The CDR3 totals 17 residues. In germline, CDR1 is MGHRA, CDR2 YSYEKL. V gave up 0 bases and J gave up 0 bases, with 12 bases separating them.